This TCR beta chain was recorded in a study of blood T cell repertoires in COVID-19. About the study: Samples representing acute and convalescent COVID-19 were sourced from the United States, Italy and Spain. T cells, B-cell-depleted T cells, or PBMCs provided the cDNA or gDNA that served as material.

Per the authors' pipeline: Scientists estimated how many nucleated cells there were by amplifying reference gene primers. This table comes from immunoSEQ multiplex PCR, and its TCRdb copy is limited to in-frame clones, with some not included. V, J and clone size are those of that table, while D and trimming were read from the DNA. The data show roughly 190,000 clones, with approximately 84% seen just once and roughly 5% held by the top ten. Losses at the gene ends were 2 bases for V and 8 bases for J; bases not matched to a gene: 8. Germline assignment: CDR1 MNHNY and CDR2 SVGAGI (reference sequence). The length of the CDR3 is 14 residues. This clone appeared a few times.

The source material was peripheral blood. V gene TRBV6-6 combines with J gene TRBJ1-2; 7 nucleotides align to TRBD1. The TCR comes from a woman in her sixties or seventies with active or convalescent COVID-19. CDR3 protein: CASSYEGGRGGYTF. In nucleotides, the CDR3 is TGTGCCAGCAGTTACGAAGGGGGCCGGGGCGGCTACACCTTC.